This T cell receptor beta chain was recorded in a study of cytomegalovirus exposure and HLA in healthy donors. Per the germline V gene, CDR1 is WNHNN and CDR2 is SYGVQD (reference sequence). This CDR3 contains 12 residues. V was pared by 5 bases and J by 11 bases, with 13 bases between. Primers for the PCR totalled 60 Vbeta and 13 Jbeta. TCRdb's table, derived via immunoSEQ multiplex PCR, lists solely in-frame clones and lacks some. The listing contains about 120,000 clones. Points from the study as a whole: Researchers reportedly found TCR beta sequences accurately predicted most subjects' HLA-A and HLA-B alleles.

As concerns this clone: The antigen is undetermined.

What was sequenced was PBMCs. The clonotype comes from a man aged 18 to 30 in good health and CMV-seronegative. This chain links TRBV10-1 with TRBJ1-5; D is uncertain. CDR3 residues: CASSYQLRAQHF. DNA of the CDR3: TGCGCCAGCAGTTATCAGTTACGGGCCCAGCATTTT.